This T cell receptor beta chain stems from a study of CD8 T cells in Susac syndrome (dated by TCRdb to the late 2010s). Broadly, across the study: Repertoire sequencing was used to test whether CD8+ T cell activation and differentiation in Susac syndrome was antigen driven. The study compared CD8+ T cell repertoire clonality among 12 healthy donors, around 14 Susac syndrome patients and about 16 multiple sclerosis patients.

Peripheral blood CD8+ and CD4+ T cells from healthy donors, Susac syndrome patients and multiple sclerosis patients were profiled by high-throughput TCR beta sequencing. The multiple sclerosis controls were treatment-naive patients who had stable or active relapsing-remitting disease and met the revised McDonald criteria. Bulk CD8+ and CD4+ T cells were purified by magnetic negative isolation, while CD8+ TEMRA cells were enriched using FACS. Blood was collected in EDTA tubes and processed within 24 hours, with PBMCs isolated through density gradient centrifugation. PBMCs destined for TCR sequencing were cryopreserved in liquid nitrogen and later thawed in a 37 °C water bath. The sorted or isolated CD4+, CD8+ and CD8+ TEMRA cells had a purity of 90% or higher. Summary of the overall study and its limitations: The study acknowledged that relatively few individuals were included in the TCR sequencing and HLA analysis.

RNA was extracted using the RNeasy kit, and roughly 0.5 to 1 ug of the RNA was reverse transcribed with random hexamers. The immunoSEQ multiplex PCR assay, which covers 54 Vbeta and 13 Jbeta segments, was used to amplify TCR beta CDR3 regions. PCR amplification bias was corrected by using a synthetic template baseline for primer optimization and computational correction. The paper's processing steps were these. Reads were annotated to V, D and J genes per IMGT and analyzed with immunoSEQ Analyzer, keeping only productive sequences. Clonality was calculated as one minus the Shannon entropy normalized by log2 of the number of productive unique sequences. For each patient and control, public and private clones were evaluated within the 100 most prevalent clones. Clones were defined as Susac-specific when absent from the healthy and MS cohorts, from 1,000 to 1,100 published viral clones and from other ImmuneACCESS disease sequences. TCRdb reprocessed the public reads (quality trimming at Q25 with fastp, clone calling with MiXCR) and kept in-frame beta chains. When rows share a CDR3 protein, they turn into one entry using the most common DNA and genes. Clone size and V and J calls follow TCRdb, not the original study. The sample includes fewer than 300,000 distinct CDR3 sequences, with approximately 85% observed a single time. The ten largest account for around 0.11% of the sample.

Trimming costs V 2 bases and J 2 bases, and their ends lie 18 bases apart. According to the germline V gene (reference sequence), CDR1 reads SEHNR and CDR2 reads FQNEAQ. The CDR3 runs 17 amino acids, cysteine and phenylalanine included. Of all the DNA, just the CDR3 is kept, 51 bases in frame from base 1. Remarks on this clonotype: This clone's antigen is unknown. Within one base of it there is no much larger clone, and no base qualities were kept.

Sequencing was performed on CD8+ T cells from PBMCs. The rearrangement joined TRBV7-9 to TRBJ1-2; matching of 5 bases hints at TRBD1 as the D gene. The receptor comes from a human donor with multiple sclerosis. The DNA sequence is given as TGTGCCAGCAGCTTAAGTGGCGACAGCCGAAGAAACTATGGCTACACCTTC. This gives the protein CASSLSGDSRRNYGYTF.